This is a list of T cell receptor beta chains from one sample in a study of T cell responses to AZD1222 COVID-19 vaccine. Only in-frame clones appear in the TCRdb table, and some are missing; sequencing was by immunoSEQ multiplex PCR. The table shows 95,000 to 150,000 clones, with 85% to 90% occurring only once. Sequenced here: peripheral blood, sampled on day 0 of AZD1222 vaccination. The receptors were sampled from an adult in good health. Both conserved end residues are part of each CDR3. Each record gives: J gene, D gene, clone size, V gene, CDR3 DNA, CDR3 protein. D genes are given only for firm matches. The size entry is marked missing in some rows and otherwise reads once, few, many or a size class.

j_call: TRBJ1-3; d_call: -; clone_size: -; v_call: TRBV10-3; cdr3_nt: TGTGCCATCAGCGGATCCCAGGGAACTGGAAACACCATATATTTT; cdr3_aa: CAISGSQGTGNTIYF
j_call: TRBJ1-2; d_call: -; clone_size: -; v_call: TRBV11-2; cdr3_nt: TGTGCCAGCAGCCCACACGGATCGTCGGAGGGCTACACCTTC; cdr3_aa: CASSPHGSSEGYTF
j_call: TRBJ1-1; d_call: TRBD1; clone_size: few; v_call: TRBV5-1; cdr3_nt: TGCGCCAGCAGCCGGACAGGGAACTTGAACACTGAAGCTTTCTTT; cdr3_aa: CASSRTGNLNTEAFF
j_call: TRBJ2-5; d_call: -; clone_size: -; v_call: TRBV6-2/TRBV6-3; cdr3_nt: TGTGCCAGCACCCCAGGGACACAAGAGACCCAGTACTTC; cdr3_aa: CASTPGTQETQYF
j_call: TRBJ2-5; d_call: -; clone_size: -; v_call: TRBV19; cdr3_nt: TGTGCCAGTTGGGGCCCTGGGGCTGGAGAGACCCAGTACTTC; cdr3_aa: CASWGPGAGETQYF
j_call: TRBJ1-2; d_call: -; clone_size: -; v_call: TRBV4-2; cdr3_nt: TGTGCCAGCAGCCAATTCCAGGGACGGGAAAATGTTGGTGGCTACACCTTC; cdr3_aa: CASSQFQGRENVGGYTF
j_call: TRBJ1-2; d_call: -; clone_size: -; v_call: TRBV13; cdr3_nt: TGTGCCAGCAGTTACCCCGGAGCGGGGGGTCCTATAAACTATGGCTACACCTTC; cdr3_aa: CASSYPGAGGPINYGYTF
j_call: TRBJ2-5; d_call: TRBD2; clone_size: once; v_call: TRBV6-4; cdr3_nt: TGTGCCAGCAGTGACCGAAGAACTAGCGGGGGGGCGGTAGAGACCCAGTACTTC; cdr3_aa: CASSDRRTSGGAVETQYF
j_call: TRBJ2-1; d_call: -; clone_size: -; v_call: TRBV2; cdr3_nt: TGTGCCAGCAGTAACAGGACATGGTCATTCAATGAGCAGTTCTTC; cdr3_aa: CASSNRTWSFNEQFF
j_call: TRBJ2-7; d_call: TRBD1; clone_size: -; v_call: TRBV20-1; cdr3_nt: TGCAGTGCTAGTTTGGCAGGGGGCGCCATTTCGTACGAGCAGTACTTC; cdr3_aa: CSASLAGGAISYEQYF
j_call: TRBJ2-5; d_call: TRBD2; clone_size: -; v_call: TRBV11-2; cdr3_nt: TGTGCCAGCAGCTTGCTAGCGGGGGGATTTGAGACCCAGTACTTC; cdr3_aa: CASSLLAGGFETQYF
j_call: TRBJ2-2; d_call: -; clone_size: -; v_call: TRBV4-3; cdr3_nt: TGCGCCAGCAGCCAGGTGACTACGAACACCGGGGAGCTGTTTTTT; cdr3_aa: CASSQVTTNTGELFF
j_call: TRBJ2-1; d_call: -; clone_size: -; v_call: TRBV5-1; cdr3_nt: TGCGCCAGCACGCAAGACGGAAGGGCCTCCTACAATGAGCAGTTCTTC; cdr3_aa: CASTQDGRASYNEQFF
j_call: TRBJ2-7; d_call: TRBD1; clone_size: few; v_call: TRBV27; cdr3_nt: TGTGCCAGCAGTCCGACAGGGGTCGGGGACCGACTTTCCTACGAGCAGTACTTC; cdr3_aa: CASSPTGVGDRLSYEQYF
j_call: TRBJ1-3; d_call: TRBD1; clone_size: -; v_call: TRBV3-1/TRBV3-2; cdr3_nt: TGTGCCAGCAGCCAAGGGCAGGGGGCTGGAAACACCATATATTTT; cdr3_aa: CASSQGQGAGNTIYF
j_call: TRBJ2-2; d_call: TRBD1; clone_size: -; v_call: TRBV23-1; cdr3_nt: TGCGCCAGCAGTCACGGGCAGGGGACAGGCGGGGAGCTGTTTTTT; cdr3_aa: CASSHGQGTGGELFF
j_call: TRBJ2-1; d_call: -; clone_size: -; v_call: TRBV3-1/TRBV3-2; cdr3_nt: TGTGCCAGCAGCCAATTTGAGGGTAATGAGCAGTTCTTC; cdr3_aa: CASSQFEGNEQFF
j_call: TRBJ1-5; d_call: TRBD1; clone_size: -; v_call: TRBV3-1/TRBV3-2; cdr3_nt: TGTGCCAGCAGCGAGGGGGCCGGACAGCCCCAGCATTTT; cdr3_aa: CASSEGAGQPQHF
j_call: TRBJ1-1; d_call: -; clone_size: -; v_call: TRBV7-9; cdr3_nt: TGTGCCAGCAGCCCGAGTGGGGCGGGAGTCAACACTGAAGCTTTCTTT; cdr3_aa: CASSPSGAGVNTEAFF
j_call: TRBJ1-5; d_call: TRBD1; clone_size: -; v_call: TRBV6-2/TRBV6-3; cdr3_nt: TGTGCCAGCAGTTCAGGGGGGGGCAATCAGCCCCAGCATTTT; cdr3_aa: CASSSGGGNQPQHF
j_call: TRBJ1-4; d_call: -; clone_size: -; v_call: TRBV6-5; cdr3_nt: TGTGCCAGCAGTTCCTCCAGGGGTACGGGAAAACTGTTTTTT; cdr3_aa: CASSSSRGTGKLFF
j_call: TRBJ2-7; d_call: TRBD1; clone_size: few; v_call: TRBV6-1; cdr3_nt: TGTGCCAGCAGTGAATTGGACAGGGTCCACGAGCAGTACTTC; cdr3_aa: CASSELDRVHEQYF
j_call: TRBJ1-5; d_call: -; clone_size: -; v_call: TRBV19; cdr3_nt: TGTGCCAGTAATCCGAGGGGGATCAATCAGCCCCAGCATTTT; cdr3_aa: CASNPRGINQPQHF
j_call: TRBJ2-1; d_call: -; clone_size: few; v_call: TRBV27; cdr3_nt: TGTGCCAGCAGTTTATGGTTCGGACTGGATCATTTCTTC; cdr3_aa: CASSLWFGLDHFF
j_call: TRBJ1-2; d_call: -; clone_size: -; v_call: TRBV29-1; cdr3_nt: TGCAGCGTTGAAGTTGGCTACACCTTC; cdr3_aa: CSVEVGYTF
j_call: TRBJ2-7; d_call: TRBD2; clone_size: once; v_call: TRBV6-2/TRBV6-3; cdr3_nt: TGTGCCAGCAGTCGCGGACTAGCGGGGGGCTACGAGCAGTACTTC; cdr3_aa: CASSRGLAGGYEQYF
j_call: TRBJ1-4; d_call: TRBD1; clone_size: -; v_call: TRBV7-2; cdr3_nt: TGTGCCAGCAGCCCTGGACAGGGTATAACTAATGAAAAACTGTTTTTT; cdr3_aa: CASSPGQGITNEKLFF
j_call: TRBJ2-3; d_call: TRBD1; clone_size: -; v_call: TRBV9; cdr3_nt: TGTGCCAGCAGCGAAGGGGGCTATAGCACAGATACGCAGTATTTT; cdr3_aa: CASSEGGYSTDTQYF
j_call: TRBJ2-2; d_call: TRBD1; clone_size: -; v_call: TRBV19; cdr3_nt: TGTGCCAGTACCTTGGACAGGGGATTAAACACCGGGGAGCTGTTTTTT; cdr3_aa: CASTLDRGLNTGELFF
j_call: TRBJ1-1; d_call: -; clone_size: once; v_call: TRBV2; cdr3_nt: TGTGCCAGCAGTATCGGACGGGCGAACACTGAAGCTTTCTTT; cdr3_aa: CASSIGRANTEAFF
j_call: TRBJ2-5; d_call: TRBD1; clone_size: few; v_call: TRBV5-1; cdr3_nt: TGCGCCAGCAGCTTCGGACAGGACCAAGAGACCCAGTACTTC; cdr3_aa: CASSFGQDQETQYF
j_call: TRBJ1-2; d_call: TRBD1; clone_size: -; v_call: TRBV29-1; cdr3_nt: TGCAGCGTACAAACAGGGGGCAGCTATGGCTACACCTTC; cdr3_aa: CSVQTGGSYGYTF
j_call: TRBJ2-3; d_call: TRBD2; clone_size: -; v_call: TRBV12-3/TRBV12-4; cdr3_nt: TGTGCCAGCAGTTTAGGAACTAGCGGGGGGCCGGGTTTT; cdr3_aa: CASSLGTSGGPGF
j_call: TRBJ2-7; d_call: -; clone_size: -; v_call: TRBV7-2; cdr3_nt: TGTGCCAGCAGCTCCAGGCGTGACTACGAGCAGTACTTC; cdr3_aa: CASSSRRDYEQYF
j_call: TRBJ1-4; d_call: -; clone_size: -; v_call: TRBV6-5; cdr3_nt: TGTGCCAGCAGGATCTGGCCAAAACTGTTTTTT; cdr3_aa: CASRIWPKLFF
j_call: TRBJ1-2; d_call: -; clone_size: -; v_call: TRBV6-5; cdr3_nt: TGTGCCAGCAGTTACGACCGTAACTATGGCTACACCTTC; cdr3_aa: CASSYDRNYGYTF
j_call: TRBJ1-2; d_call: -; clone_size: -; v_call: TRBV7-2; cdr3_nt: TGTGCCAGCAGCTTCGGCATGGAGGGCTATGGCTACACCTTC; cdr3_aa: CASSFGMEGYGYTF
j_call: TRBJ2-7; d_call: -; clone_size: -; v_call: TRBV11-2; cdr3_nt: TGTGCCAGCAGCGCCCTAGGGGCGGATTACGAGCAGTACTTC; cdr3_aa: CASSALGADYEQYF
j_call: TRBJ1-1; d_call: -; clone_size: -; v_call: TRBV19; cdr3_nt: TGTGCCAGTAGTATTCCCACGACTATGAACACTGAAGCTTTCTTT; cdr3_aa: CASSIPTTMNTEAFF
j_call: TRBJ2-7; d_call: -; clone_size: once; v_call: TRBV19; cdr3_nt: TGTGCCAGTAGTACCGCCCTGGGCTACGAGCAGTACTTC; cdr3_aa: CASSTALGYEQYF
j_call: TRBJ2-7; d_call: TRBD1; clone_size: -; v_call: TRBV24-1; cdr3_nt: TGTGCCACCAGTGATTTTTGGACAGGGGTTTTCTACGAGCAGTACTTC; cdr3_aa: CATSDFWTGVFYEQYF
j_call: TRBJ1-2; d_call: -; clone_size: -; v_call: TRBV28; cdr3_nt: TGTGCCAGCTCGGAGGCTAGCTATGGCTACACCTTC; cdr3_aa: CASSEASYGYTF
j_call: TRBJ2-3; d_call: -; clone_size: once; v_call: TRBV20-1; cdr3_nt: TGCAGTGCTATGTTACGGGGGACGCAGTATTTT; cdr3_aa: CSAMLRGTQYF
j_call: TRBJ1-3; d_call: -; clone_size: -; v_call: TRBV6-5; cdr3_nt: TGTGCCAGCAGTTACTCGAGATCCAGCTCTGGAAACACCATATATTTT; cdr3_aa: CASSYSRSSSGNTIYF
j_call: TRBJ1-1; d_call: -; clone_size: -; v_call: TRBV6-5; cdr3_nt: TGTGCCAGCAGTTACGTGTCGAGGGCTGAAGCTTTCTTT; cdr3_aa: CASSYVSRAEAFF
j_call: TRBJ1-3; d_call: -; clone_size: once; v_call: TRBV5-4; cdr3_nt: TGTGCCAGCAGCCTCGGGGGCGAGGGAAACACCATATATTTT; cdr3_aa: CASSLGGEGNTIYF
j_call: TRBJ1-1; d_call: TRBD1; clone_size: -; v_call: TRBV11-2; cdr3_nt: TGTGCCAGCAGCCCGTCTCCCGGGTACGGGACAGCCAGGAACACTGAAGCTTTCTTT; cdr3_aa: CASSPSPGYGTARNTEAFF
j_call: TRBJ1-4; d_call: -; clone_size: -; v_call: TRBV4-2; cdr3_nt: TGTGCCAGCAGCCAAGATTCCGCAGGGCAGGAAAAACTGTTTTTT; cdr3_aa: CASSQDSAGQEKLFF
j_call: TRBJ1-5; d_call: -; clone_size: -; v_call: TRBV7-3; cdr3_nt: TGTGCCAGCAGCTTAGGCAGTGGTCAGCCCCAGCATTTT; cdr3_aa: CASSLGSGQPQHF
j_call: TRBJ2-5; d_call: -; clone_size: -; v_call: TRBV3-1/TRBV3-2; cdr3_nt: TGTGCCAGCAGCGATTTAGCCTTACAAGAGACCCAGTACTTC; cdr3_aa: CASSDLALQETQYF
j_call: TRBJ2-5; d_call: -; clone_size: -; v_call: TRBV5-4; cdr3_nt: TGTGCCAGCAGCAACCGACAGGTGACCCAAGAGACCCAGTACTTC; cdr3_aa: CASSNRQVTQETQYF
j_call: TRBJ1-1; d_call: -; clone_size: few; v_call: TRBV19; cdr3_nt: TGTGCCAGTAGTATGGCCGCCTCTGAAGCTTTCTTT; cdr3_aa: CASSMAASEAFF
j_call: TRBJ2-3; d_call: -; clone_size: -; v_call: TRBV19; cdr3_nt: TGTGCCAGTAGTAGGAGCACAGATACGCAGTATTTT; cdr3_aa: CASSRSTDTQYF
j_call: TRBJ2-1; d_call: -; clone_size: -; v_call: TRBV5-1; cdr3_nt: TGCGCCAGCAGCTATGGGGGGTCGGTCAAGTTCTTC; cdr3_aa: CASSYGGSVKFF
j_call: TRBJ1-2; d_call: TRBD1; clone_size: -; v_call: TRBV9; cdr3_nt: TGTGCCAGCAGCGCCACCGGGACAGCCTTCTATGGCTACACCTTC; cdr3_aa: CASSATGTAFYGYTF
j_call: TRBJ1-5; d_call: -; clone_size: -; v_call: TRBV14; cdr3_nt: TGTGCCAGCAGCCAAGTAGGGAATCAGCCCCAGCATTTT; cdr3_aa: CASSQVGNQPQHF
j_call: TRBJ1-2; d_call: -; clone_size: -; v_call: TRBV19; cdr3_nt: TGTGCCAGTTCCTCCCCGGCGGCAGGCCCCATAGGCTACACCTTC; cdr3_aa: CASSSPAAGPIGYTF
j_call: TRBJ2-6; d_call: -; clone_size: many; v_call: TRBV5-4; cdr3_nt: TGTGCCAGCAGCCCTGACTCTGGGGCCAACGTCCTGACTTTC; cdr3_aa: CASSPDSGANVLTF
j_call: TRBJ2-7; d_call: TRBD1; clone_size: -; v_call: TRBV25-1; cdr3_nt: TGTGCCAGCAGTCCAGGGGGCAGATACGAGCAGTACTTC; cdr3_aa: CASSPGGRYEQYF
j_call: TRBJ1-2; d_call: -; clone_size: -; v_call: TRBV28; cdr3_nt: TGTGCCACCTTGGAATTTACCCGGGACGCCTATGGCTACACCTTC; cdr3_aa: CATLEFTRDAYGYTF